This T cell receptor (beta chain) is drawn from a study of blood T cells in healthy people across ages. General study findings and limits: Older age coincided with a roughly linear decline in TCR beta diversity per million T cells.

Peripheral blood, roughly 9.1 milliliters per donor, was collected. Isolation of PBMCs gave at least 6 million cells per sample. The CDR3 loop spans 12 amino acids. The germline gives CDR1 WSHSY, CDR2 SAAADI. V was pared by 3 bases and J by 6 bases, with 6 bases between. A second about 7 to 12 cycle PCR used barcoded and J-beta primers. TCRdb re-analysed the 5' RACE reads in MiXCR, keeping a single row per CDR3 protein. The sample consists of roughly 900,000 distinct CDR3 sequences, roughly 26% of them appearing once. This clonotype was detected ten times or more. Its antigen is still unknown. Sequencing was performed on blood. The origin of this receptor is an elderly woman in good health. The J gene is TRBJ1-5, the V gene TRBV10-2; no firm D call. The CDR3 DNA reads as TGCGCCAGCAGTGATGCTACTCAGCCCCAGCATTTT. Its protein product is CASSDATQPQHF.